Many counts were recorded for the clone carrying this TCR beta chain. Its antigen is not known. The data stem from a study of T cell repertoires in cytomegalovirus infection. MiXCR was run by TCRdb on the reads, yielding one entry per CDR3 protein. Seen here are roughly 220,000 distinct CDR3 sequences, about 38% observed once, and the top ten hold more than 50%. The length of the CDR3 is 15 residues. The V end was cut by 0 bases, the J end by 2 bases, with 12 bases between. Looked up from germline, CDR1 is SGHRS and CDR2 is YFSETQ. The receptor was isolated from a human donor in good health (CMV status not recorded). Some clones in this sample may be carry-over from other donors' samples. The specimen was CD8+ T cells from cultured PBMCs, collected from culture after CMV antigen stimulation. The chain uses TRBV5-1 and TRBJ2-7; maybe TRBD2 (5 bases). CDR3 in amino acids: CASSLAVPGTYEQYF. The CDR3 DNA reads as TGCGCCAGCAGCTTGGCGGTTCCGGGAACCTACGAGCAGTACTTC.